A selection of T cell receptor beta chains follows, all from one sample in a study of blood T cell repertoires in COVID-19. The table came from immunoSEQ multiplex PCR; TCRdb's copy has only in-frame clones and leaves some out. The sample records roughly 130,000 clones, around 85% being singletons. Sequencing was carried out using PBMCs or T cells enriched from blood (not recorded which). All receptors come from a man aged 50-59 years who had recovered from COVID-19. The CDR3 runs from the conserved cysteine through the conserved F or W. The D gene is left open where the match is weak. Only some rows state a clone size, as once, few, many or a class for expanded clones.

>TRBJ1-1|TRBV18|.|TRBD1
TGTGCCAGCTCACCAGAGGACAGGCGGAACACTGAAGCTTTCTTT
CASSPEDRRNTEAFF
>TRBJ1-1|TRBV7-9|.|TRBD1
TGTGCCAGCAGACCCACAGGGGGCTACACTGAAGCTTTCTTT
CASRPTGGYTEAFF
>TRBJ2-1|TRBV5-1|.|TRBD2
TGCGCCAGCAGCTTAAATGGCGGACTAGCGGGGGGCTACAATGAGCAGTTCTTC
CASSLNGGLAGGYNEQFF
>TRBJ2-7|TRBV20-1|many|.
TGCAGTGCTAGTGGTAATTCGGGGGGCCTAGGCTACGAGCAGTACTTC
CSASGNSGGLGYEQYF
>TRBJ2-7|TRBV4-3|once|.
TGCGCCAGCAGCCAAACGACTAGCTCCTACGAGCAGTACTTC
CASSQTTSSYEQYF
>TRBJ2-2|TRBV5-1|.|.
TGCGCCAGCAGCTTGGTCAACAAGAACACCGGGGAGCTGTTTTTT
CASSLVNKNTGELFF
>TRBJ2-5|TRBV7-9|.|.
TGTGCCAGCAGCCGGGGGAACCAAGAGACCCAGTACTTC
CASSRGNQETQYF
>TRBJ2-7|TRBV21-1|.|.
TGTGCCAGCAGCAAAGCCAGGACAGGGCCCACCTACGAGCAGTACTTC
CASSKARTGPTYEQYF
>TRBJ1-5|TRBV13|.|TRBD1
TGTGCCAGCAGCTTCGGGACAGCTGGCAATCAGCCCCAGCATTTT
CASSFGTAGNQPQHF
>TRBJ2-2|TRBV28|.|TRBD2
TGTGCATCAGGCGGGAGAAACACCGGGGAGCTGTTTTTT
CASGGRNTGELFF
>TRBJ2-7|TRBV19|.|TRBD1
TGTGCCAGTAGTAGTGGACAGGGGGAAGTGCAGTACTTC
CASSSGQGEVQYF
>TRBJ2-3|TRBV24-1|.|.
TGTGCCACCAGTGATTTACGGGGGGCCGGAAGCACAGATACGCAGTATTTT
CATSDLRGAGSTDTQYF
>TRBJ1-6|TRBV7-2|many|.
TGTGCCAGCAGCACGTCAGGGAACTCACCCCTCCACTTT
CASSTSGNSPLHF
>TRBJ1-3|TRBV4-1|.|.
TGCGCCAGCAGCTTCGACAGCGCCTCTGGAAACACCATATATTTT
CASSFDSASGNTIYF
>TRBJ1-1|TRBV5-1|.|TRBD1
TGCGCCAGCAGCTTGGGGGCCGGGACAGGTATGAACACTGAAGCTTTCTTT
CASSLGAGTGMNTEAFF
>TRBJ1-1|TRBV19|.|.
TGTGCCAGTAGGGACAGCCCGAACACTGAAGCTTTCTTT
CASRDSPNTEAFF
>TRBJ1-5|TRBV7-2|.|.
TGTGCCAGCAGCTTCCAAGGGGCCTTCCAGCCCCAGCATTTT
CASSFQGAFQPQHF
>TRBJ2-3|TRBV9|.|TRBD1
TGTGCCAGCAGCCTGAACCGGGACAGGGGGAGGGCAGATACGCAGTATTTT
CASSLNRDRGRADTQYF
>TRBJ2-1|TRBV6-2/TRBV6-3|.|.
TGTGCCAGCAGCTATCGACTAACCTACAATGAGCAGTTCTTC
CASSYRLTYNEQFF
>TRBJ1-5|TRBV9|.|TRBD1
TGTGCCAGCAGCAGGGACAGGGCGTTGGATCAGCCCCAGCATTTT
CASSRDRALDQPQHF
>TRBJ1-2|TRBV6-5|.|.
TGTGCCAGCAGCCAGGGGCTCTATGGCTACACCTTC
CASSQGLYGYTF
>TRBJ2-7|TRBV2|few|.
TGTGCCAGCAGTTATTCGGACAGAAGACTCTACGAGCAGTACTTC
CASSYSDRRLYEQYF
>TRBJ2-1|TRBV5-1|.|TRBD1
TGCGCCAGCAGCATAACCGACAGGGCCTACAATGAGCAGTTCTTC
CASSITDRAYNEQFF
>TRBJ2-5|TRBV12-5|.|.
TGTGCTAGTGGTTCCCCACCCCCCCCAGACGAAAACAGGTACGTACGGACCCAGTACTTC
CASGSPPPPDENRYVRTQYF
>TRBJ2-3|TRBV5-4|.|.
TGTGCCAGCGGCCAGGACACCCGCACAGATACGCAGTATTTT
CASGQDTRTDTQYF
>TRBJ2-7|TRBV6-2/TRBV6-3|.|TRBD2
TGTGCCAGCAGTCGGACTAGCGGGGGGCTGAGCTCCTACGAGCAGTACTTC
CASSRTSGGLSSYEQYF
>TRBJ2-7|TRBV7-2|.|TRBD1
TGTGCCAGCAGCTTAGTGGTTACAGGGGCTAGATCCTACGAGCAGTACTTC
CASSLVVTGARSYEQYF